This T cell receptor beta chain comes out of a study of beta chain features in type 1 diabetes. This clone has a handful of counts. Its antigen remains unknown. All of the sorted populations showed purity greater than 95%. Findings and limits, study-wide: Across all four CD4+ subsets, people with type 1 diabetes showed modestly shorter TCRB CDR3s. Relative to healthy donors, patients appeared to have naive, central memory and Treg TCRB repertoires that were more similar. PCR might show a preference for shorter templates, equally across patients and controls.

Every bit of the isolated RNA underwent reverse transcription, so sequencing read expressed TCRB transcripts. Naive, central memory and regulatory T cell samples averaged around 3.5 million immunoSEQ reads each. Produced via immunoSEQ multiplex PCR; TCRdb's table is partial and in-frame only. The table shows around 180,000 clones, with 7.5% to 8.5% occurring only once. The sequenced sample was central memory CD4+ T cells from blood. This TCR was recovered from a man aged 18 to 35 with type 1 diabetes.

CDR3 bases: TGCAGTGCTGTGAAACGGGAGCAGTTCTTC. Amino acids: CSAVKREQFF. V is TRBV20-1 and J is TRBJ2-1; D remains unclear. The CDR3 loop spans 10 amino acids. Germline loops: CDR1 DFQATT, CDR2 SNEGSKA (reference sequence). V lost 5 bases and J 10 bases, leaving 9 bases between the germline ends.